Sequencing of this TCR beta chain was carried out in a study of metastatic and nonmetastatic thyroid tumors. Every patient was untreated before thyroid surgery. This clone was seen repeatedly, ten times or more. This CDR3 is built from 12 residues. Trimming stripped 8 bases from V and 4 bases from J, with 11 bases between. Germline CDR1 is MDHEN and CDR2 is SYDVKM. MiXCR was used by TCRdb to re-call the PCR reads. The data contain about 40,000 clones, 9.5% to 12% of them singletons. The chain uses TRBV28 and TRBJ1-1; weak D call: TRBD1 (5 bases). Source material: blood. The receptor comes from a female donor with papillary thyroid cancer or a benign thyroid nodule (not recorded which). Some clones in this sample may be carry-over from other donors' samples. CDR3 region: CASGRDPTEAFF. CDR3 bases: TGTGCCAGCGGGAGGGACCCCACTGAAGCTTTCTTT.